This TCR beta chain was observed in a study of blood T cell repertoires in COVID-19. Authors' analysis steps: Nucleated cell counts were estimated from reference gene primer amplification. Method: immunoSEQ multiplex PCR; TCRdb's copy keeps in-frame clones and lacks some. V and J calls and clone size follow that table, whereas D and trimming were derived from the DNA. The data contain under 200,000 clones, roughly 84% of them singletons. This CDR3 comprises 13 residues. Unmatched junction bases numbered 3, after V lost 8 bases and J lost 1 base. Per germline, CDR1 LNHDA and CDR2 SQIVND (reference sequence).

The sample comprised peripheral blood. This TCR was sampled from a woman aged 55-70 years with acute or convalescent COVID-19. The V and J genes are TRBV19 and TRBJ2-7; 9 bases are a match to TRBD1. CDR3 DNA sequence: TGTGCCAGTGGAGGACAGGGGTCCTACGAGCAGTACTTC. Translating it yields CASGGQGSYEQYF.